This is a list of T cell receptor beta chains from one sample in a study of blood T cell repertoires in COVID-19. This table comes from immunoSEQ multiplex PCR, and its TCRdb copy is limited to in-frame clones, with some not included. The repertoire has 40,000 to 50,000 clones, 86% of them found once; the top ten carry approximately 60%. The sequenced sample was peripheral blood. Every receptor here comes from a man in his sixties or seventies with acute or convalescent COVID-19. CDR3s include the opening cysteine and the closing phenylalanine or tryptophan. Each record gives: J gene, D gene, V gene, clone size, CDR3 protein, CDR3 DNA. The D gene is left open where the match is weak. A row's size may be missing; if present it is once, few, many or a size class.

j_gene: TRBJ2-3; d_gene: -; v_gene: TRBV7-6; abundance: -; CDR3aa: CASSLVAEGADTQYF; CDR3nt: TGTGCCAGCAGCTTAGTCGCGGAAGGAGCAGATACGCAGTATTTT
j_gene: TRBJ1-1; d_gene: -; v_gene: TRBV10-3; abundance: few; CDR3aa: CAINPDRNTEAFF; CDR3nt: TGTGCCATCAACCCCGACAGAAACACTGAAGCTTTCTTT
j_gene: TRBJ2-1; d_gene: -; v_gene: TRBV19; abundance: -; CDR3aa: CASRAGSSYNEQFF; CDR3nt: TGTGCCAGTAGAGCGGGTAGCTCCTACAATGAGCAGTTCTTC
j_gene: TRBJ1-2; d_gene: TRBD1; v_gene: TRBV2; abundance: -; CDR3aa: CASEISGTGFGYTF; CDR3nt: TGTGCCAGCGAAATCTCCGGGACAGGATTTGGCTACACCTTC
j_gene: TRBJ2-7; d_gene: -; v_gene: TRBV6-2/TRBV6-3; abundance: -; CDR3aa: CASSYGPEQYF; CDR3nt: TGTGCCAGCAGTTACGGGCCCGAGCAGTACTTC
j_gene: TRBJ2-3; d_gene: TRBD1; v_gene: TRBV5-1; abundance: -; CDR3aa: CASRFTQGVAGDTQYF; CDR3nt: TGCGCCAGCAGGTTTACCCAGGGGGTGGCGGGAGATACGCAGTATTTT
j_gene: TRBJ1-5; d_gene: -; v_gene: TRBV6-5; abundance: once; CDR3aa: CASRGQPDQPQHF; CDR3nt: TGTGCCAGCAGAGGACAGCCTGATCAGCCCCAGCATTTT
j_gene: TRBJ2-3; d_gene: TRBD1; v_gene: TRBV30; abundance: once; CDR3aa: CAWSTRTGFSTDTQYF; CDR3nt: TGTGCCTGGAGTACCCGGACAGGCTTTAGCACAGATACGCAGTATTTT
j_gene: TRBJ1-1; d_gene: -; v_gene: TRBV5-4; abundance: -; CDR3aa: CASSLNREMNTEAFF; CDR3nt: TGTGCCAGCAGCTTAAACAGGGAAATGAACACTGAAGCTTTCTTT
j_gene: TRBJ2-1; d_gene: TRBD1; v_gene: TRBV6-6; abundance: once; CDR3aa: CASSPPDRGGDEQFF; CDR3nt: TGTGCCAGCAGTCCCCCGGACAGGGGTGGGGATGAGCAGTTCTTC
j_gene: TRBJ2-7; d_gene: TRBD1; v_gene: TRBV10-3; abundance: few; CDR3aa: CAISESPRTGGSGKQYF; CDR3nt: TGTGCCATCAGTGAATCACCACGGACAGGGGGTAGTGGTAAGCAGTACTTC
j_gene: TRBJ2-6; d_gene: -; v_gene: TRBV19; abundance: -; CDR3aa: CASRQGSGANVLTF; CDR3nt: TGTGCCAGTAGGCAGGGGTCTGGGGCCAACGTCCTGACTTTC
j_gene: TRBJ2-5; d_gene: TRBD2; v_gene: TRBV27; abundance: -; CDR3aa: CASSSLAGVQTQYF; CDR3nt: TGTGCCAGCAGTTCCCTAGCGGGAGTACAGACCCAGTACTTC
j_gene: TRBJ1-1; d_gene: -; v_gene: TRBV5-6; abundance: -; CDR3aa: CASSFSVNTEAFF; CDR3nt: TGTGCCAGCAGCTTCTCAGTGAACACTGAAGCTTTCTTT
j_gene: TRBJ2-1; d_gene: -; v_gene: TRBV27; abundance: few; CDR3aa: CASSLRSDWDNEQFF; CDR3nt: TGTGCCAGCAGTCTTCGATCCGACTGGGACAATGAGCAGTTCTTC
j_gene: TRBJ1-5; d_gene: -; v_gene: TRBV19; abundance: -; CDR3aa: CASSMGSSNQPQHF; CDR3nt: TGTGCCAGTAGTATGGGCTCATCTAATCAGCCCCAGCATTTT
j_gene: TRBJ2-7; d_gene: -; v_gene: TRBV24-1; abundance: -; CDR3aa: CATSDTSRAGKQYF; CDR3nt: TGTGCCACCAGTGACACCTCCCGGGCAGGGAAGCAGTACTTC
j_gene: TRBJ2-5; d_gene: TRBD2; v_gene: TRBV3-1/TRBV3-2; abundance: -; CDR3aa: CASSQGLAFQETQYF; CDR3nt: TGTGCCAGCAGCCAGGGACTAGCGTTCCAAGAGACCCAGTACTTC
j_gene: TRBJ1-3; d_gene: -; v_gene: TRBV9; abundance: -; CDR3aa: CASSEQGLGNTIYF; CDR3nt: TGTGCCAGCAGCGAACAGGGATTGGGAAACACCATATATTTT
j_gene: TRBJ2-3; d_gene: -; v_gene: TRBV10-2; abundance: -; CDR3aa: CASTLAVDTQYF; CDR3nt: TGCGCCAGCACCCTGGCCGTAGATACGCAGTATTTT
j_gene: TRBJ1-6; d_gene: -; v_gene: TRBV7-2; abundance: -; CDR3aa: CASSADSFNSPLHF; CDR3nt: TGTGCCAGCAGCGCCGACAGCTTTAATTCACCCCTCCACTTT
j_gene: TRBJ2-5; d_gene: -; v_gene: TRBV9; abundance: -; CDR3aa: CASSARGGEIVETQYF; CDR3nt: TGTGCCAGCAGCGCCAGGGGAGGGGAAATCGTGGAGACCCAGTACTTC
j_gene: TRBJ1-4; d_gene: -; v_gene: TRBV7-8; abundance: -; CDR3aa: CASSPGRGVNEKLFF; CDR3nt: TGTGCCAGCAGCCCCGGGAGGGGCGTTAATGAAAAACTGTTTTTT
j_gene: TRBJ2-1; d_gene: TRBD2; v_gene: TRBV5-1; abundance: -; CDR3aa: CASRGPLREGNNEQFF; CDR3nt: TGCGCCAGCAGGGGGCCATTACGGGAGGGAAACAATGAGCAGTTCTTC
j_gene: TRBJ1-5; d_gene: TRBD1; v_gene: TRBV3-1/TRBV3-2; abundance: -; CDR3aa: CASSQGIWGEAGGSQPQHF; CDR3nt: TGTGCCAGCAGCCAAGGGATCTGGGGTGAGGCAGGGGGATCTCAGCCCCAGCATTTT
j_gene: TRBJ2-3; d_gene: -; v_gene: TRBV5-1; abundance: -; CDR3aa: CASSSAGTRGDTQYF; CDR3nt: TGCGCCAGCAGCTCCGCCGGGACAAGGGGAGATACGCAGTATTTT
j_gene: TRBJ1-5; d_gene: -; v_gene: TRBV2; abundance: -; CDR3aa: CASRGRPGQPQHF; CDR3nt: TGTGCCAGCAGGGGCAGGCCAGGTCAGCCCCAGCATTTT
j_gene: TRBJ2-5; d_gene: -; v_gene: TRBV28; abundance: -; CDR3aa: CASSPTPGSGETQYF; CDR3nt: TGTGCCAGCAGCCCCACCCCGGGGAGTGGGGAGACCCAGTACTTC
j_gene: TRBJ1-2; d_gene: TRBD1; v_gene: TRBV28; abundance: -; CDR3aa: CATGTGRNYGYTF; CDR3nt: TGTGCCACGGGGACAGGGAGAAACTATGGCTACACCTTC